This record covers a single T cell receptor (beta chain). The CDR3 has 13 residues. V shed 3 bases and J shed 5 bases, with 10 bases lying between them. Germline V CDR1 and CDR2: SGHTA, FQGNSA. This record belongs to a study of blood T cells in healthy people across ages. Sample-barcoded 5' priming and a J-beta primer mix drove a second PCR of about 6 to 12 cycles. TCRdb re-called the 5' RACE reads with MiXCR, one entry per CDR3 protein. This sample has 600,000 to 850,000 distinct CDR3 sequences; about 40% occur once, and the top ten carry around 20%. What was sequenced was blood. The chain combines TRBV7-2 with TRBJ2-5; D possibly corresponds to TRBD2 (5 bases). The TCR comes from a woman aged 55-69 years in good health. The CDR3: CASSFGIRETQYF. As DNA, the CDR3 is TGTGCCAGCAGCTTCGGGATTCGGGAGACCCAGTACTTC.